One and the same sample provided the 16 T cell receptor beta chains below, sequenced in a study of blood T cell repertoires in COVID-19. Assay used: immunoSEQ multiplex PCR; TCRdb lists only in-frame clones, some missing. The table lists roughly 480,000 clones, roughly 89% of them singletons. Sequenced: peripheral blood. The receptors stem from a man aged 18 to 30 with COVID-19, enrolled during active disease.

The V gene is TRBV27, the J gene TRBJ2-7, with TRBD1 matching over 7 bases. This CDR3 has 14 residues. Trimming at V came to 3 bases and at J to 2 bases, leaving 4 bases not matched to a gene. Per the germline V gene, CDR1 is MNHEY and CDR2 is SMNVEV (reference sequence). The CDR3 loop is CASSFSTGPYEQYF. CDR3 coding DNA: TGTGCCAGCAGTTTTTCGACAGGGCCCTACGAGCAGTACTTC.

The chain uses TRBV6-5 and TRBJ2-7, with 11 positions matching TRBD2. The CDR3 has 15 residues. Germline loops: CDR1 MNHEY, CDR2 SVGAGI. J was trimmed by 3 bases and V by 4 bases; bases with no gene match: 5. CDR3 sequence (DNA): TGTGCCAGCAGTTCCCCGACTAGCGGGGTCTACGAGCAGTACTTC. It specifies CASSSPTSGVYEQYF.

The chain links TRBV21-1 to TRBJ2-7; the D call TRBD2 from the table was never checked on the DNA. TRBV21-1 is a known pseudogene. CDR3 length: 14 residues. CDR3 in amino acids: CASSKGTEAYEQYF. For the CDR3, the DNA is TGTGCCAGCAGCAAGGGGACTGAAGCCTACGAGCAGTACTTC.

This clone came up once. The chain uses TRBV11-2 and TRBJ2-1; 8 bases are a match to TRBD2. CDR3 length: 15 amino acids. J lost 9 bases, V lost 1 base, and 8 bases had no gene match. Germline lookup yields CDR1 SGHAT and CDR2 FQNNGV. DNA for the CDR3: TGTGCCAGCAGCTTAGTGAGTAGCGGGGCGGGTGAGCAGTTCTTC. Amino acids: CASSLVSSGAGEQFF.

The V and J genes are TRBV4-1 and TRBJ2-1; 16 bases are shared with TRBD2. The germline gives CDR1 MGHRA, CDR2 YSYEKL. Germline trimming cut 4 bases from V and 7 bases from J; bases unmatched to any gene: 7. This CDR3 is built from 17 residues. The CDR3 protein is CASSLAGTSGRVNEQFF. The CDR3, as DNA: TGCGCCAGCAGCCTTGCCGGGACTAGCGGGAGGGTAAATGAGCAGTTCTTC.

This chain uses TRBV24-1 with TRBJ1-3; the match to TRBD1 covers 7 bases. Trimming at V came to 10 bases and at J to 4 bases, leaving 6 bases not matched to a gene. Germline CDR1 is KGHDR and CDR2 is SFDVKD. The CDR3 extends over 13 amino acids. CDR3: CATMGTAGNTIYF. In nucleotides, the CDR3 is TGTGCCACTATGGGGACAGCGGGAAACACCATATATTTT.

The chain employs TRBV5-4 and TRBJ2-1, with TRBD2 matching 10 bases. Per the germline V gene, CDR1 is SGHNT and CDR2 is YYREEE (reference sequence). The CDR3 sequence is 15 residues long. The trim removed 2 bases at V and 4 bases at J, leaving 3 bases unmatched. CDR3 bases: TGTGCCAGCAGCTTTAGCGGGGGGTATTACAATGAGCAGTTCTTC. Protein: CASSFSGGYYNEQFF.

The DNA for the CDR3 is TGTGCCACCAGTGACCGCACTAGCGGGAGAACCACAGATACGCAGTATTTT. Translating it yields CATSDRTSGRTTDTQYF. The chain links TRBV24-1 to TRBJ2-3, with 11 bases identical to TRBD2. The CDR3 extends over 17 amino acids. Germline CDR1 reads KGHDR; CDR2 reads SFDVKD. Germline trimming cut 4 bases from V and 2 bases from J; bases unmatched to any gene: 7.

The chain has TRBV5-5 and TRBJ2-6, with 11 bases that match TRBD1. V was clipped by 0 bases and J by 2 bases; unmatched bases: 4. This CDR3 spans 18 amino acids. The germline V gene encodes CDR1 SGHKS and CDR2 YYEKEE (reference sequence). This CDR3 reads CASSLAGTGGAGANVLTF. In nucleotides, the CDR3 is TGTGCCAGCAGCTTGGCCGGGACAGGGGGTGCTGGGGCCAACGTCCTGACTTTC.

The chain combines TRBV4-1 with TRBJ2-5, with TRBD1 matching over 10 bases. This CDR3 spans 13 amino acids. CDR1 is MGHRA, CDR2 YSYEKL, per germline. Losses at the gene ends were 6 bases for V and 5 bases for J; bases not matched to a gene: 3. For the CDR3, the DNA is TGCGCCAGCAGTCGGACAGGGGGGGAGACCCAGTACTTC. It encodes CASSRTGGETQYF.

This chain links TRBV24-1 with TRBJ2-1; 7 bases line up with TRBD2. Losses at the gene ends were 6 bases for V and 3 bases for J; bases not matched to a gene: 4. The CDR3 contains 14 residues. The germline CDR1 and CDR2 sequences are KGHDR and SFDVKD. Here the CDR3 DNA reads TGTGCCACCAGTCCCGCTAGCGGCTACAATGAGCAGTTCTTC. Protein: CATSPASGYNEQFF.

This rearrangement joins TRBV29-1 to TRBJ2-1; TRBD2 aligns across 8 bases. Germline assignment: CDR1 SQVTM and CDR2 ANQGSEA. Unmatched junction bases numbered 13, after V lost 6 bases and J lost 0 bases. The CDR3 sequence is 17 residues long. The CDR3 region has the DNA TGCAGCGTGGTGACTAGCGAAACGACCCTCTCCTACAATGAGCAGTTCTTC. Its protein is CSVVTSETTLSYNEQFF.

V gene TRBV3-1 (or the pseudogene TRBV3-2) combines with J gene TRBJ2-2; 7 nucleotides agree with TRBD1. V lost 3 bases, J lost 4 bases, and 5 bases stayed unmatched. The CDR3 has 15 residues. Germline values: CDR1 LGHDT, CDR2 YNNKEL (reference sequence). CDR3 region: CASSHRQGRTGELFF. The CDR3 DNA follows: TGTGCCAGCAGCCACAGACAGGGTCGCACCGGGGAGCTGTTTTTT.

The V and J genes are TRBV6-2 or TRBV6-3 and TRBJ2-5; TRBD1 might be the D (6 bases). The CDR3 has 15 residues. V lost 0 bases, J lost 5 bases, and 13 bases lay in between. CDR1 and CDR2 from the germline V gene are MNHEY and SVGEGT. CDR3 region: CASSYSLQGDETQYF. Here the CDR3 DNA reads TGTGCCAGCAGTTACTCCCTACAGGGTGATGAGACCCAGTACTTC.

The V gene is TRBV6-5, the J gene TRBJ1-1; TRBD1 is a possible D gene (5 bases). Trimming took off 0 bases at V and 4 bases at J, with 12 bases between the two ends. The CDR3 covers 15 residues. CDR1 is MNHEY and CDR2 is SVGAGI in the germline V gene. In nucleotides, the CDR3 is TGTGCCAGCAGTTACTCGAGGAGGGGAATCACTGAAGCTTTCTTT. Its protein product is CASSYSRRGITEAFF.

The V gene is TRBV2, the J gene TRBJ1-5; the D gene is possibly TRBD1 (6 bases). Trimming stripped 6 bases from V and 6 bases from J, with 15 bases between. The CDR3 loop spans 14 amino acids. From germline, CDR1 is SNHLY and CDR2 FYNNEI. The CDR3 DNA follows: TGTGCCAGCAGGGGACCCTTGGGGGCTCAGCCCCAGCATTTT. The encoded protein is CASRGPLGAQPQHF. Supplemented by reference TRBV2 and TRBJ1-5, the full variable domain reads EPEVTQTPSHQVTQMGQEVILRCVPISNHLYFYWYRQILGQKVEFLVSFYNNEISEKSEIFDDQFSVERPDGSNFTLKIRSTKLEDSAMYFCASRGPLGAQPQHFGDGTRLSIL.